This entry lists 9 T cell receptor beta chains sequenced from one sample in a study of OX40 agonist ivuxolimab in advanced cancers. Sequenced by immunoSEQ multiplex PCR; TCRdb stores in-frame clones only, minus some. In the table there are roughly 29,000 clones, roughly nine tenths of which are singletons. Sequencing used CD4+ or CD8+ T cells sorted from blood, obtained in a trial of the OX40 agonist ivuxolimab. The receptors stem from an adult with an advanced solid tumor such as melanoma, head and neck, liver or kidney cancer.

The chain has TRBV10-1 and TRBJ1-1; D ambiguous. The germline V and J ends were trimmed by 2 bases and 2 bases, with 6 bases remaining between them. CDR1 is WNHNN, CDR2 SYGVQD, per germline (reference sequence). The length of the CDR3 is 13 residues. This CDR3 reads CASSEVGNTEAFF. The CDR3 nucleotides read TGCGCCAGCAGTGAGGTCGGAAACACTGAAGCTTTCTTT.

The V and J genes are TRBV4-3 and TRBJ2-7, with D tentatively TRBD2 (6 bases). The germline CDR1 and CDR2 sequences are LGHNA and YSLEER. V was cut by 0 bases and J by 7 bases, with 10 bases left in between. This CDR3 has 13 amino acids. CDR3 residues: CASSQEEGREQYF. The CDR3 DNA follows: TGCGCCAGCAGCCAAGAGGAGGGGCGGGAGCAGTACTTC.

V usage is TRBV5-4 and J usage is TRBJ2-2, with a possible D match to TRBD1 (5 bases). There are 13 residues in the CDR3. V was clipped by 0 bases and J by 10 bases, with 10 bases between them. Germline CDR1 SGHNT, CDR2 YYREEE (reference sequence). The CDR3 is CASSLEGVAELFF. As DNA, the CDR3 is TGTGCCAGCAGCTTGGAAGGGGTCGCGGAGCTGTTTTTT.

This clone was recorded a few times. The chain employs TRBV6-5 and TRBJ1-2; maybe TRBD1 (6 bases). CDR3 length: 13 residues. V lost 6 bases, J lost 5 bases, and 13 bases lay in between. Germline assignment: CDR1 MNHEY and CDR2 SVGAGI. CDR3 in amino acids: CASRGGLGYGYTF. In nucleotides, the CDR3 is TGTGCCAGCAGGGGGGGCCTGGGATATGGCTACACCTTC.

This clone occurred once. This sequence joins TRBV11-2 and TRBJ2-5; weak D call: TRBD2 (6 bases). The tail of the sequence fits TRBJ2-7 better, so the J call may be wrong. From germline, CDR1 is SGHAT and CDR2 FQNNGV. This CDR3 has 13 residues. The CDR3 here is CASSLDGGYEQYF. DNA of the CDR3: TGTGCCAGCAGCTTGGACGGGGGATACGAGCAGTACTTC.

CDR3 amino acids: CASSTETSGWGTDTQYF. CDR3 in DNA: TGTGCCAGCAGCACCGAGACTAGCGGGTGGGGCACAGATACGCAGTATTTT. The chain employs TRBV7-6 and TRBJ2-3; 10 positions agree with TRBD2. This CDR3 has 17 residues. V trimming: 5 bases; J trimming: 1 base; junction bases outside the gene matches: 9. CDR1 is SGHVS, CDR2 FNYEAQ, per germline.

The V gene is TRBV7-8, the J gene TRBJ2-1; D call uncertain. Trimming removed 6 bases at V and 6 bases at J, with 12 bases between. CDR1 and CDR2 (germline): SGHVS, FQNEAQ. This CDR3 spans 13 amino acids. CDR3 in amino acids: CASSLTPPNEQFF. Here the CDR3 DNA reads TGTGCCAGCAGTCTAACTCCCCCCAATGAGCAGTTCTTC.

This sequence joins TRBV6-6 and TRBJ2-3; D not certain. The germline CDR1 and CDR2 sequences are MNHNY and SVGAGI (reference sequence). The CDR3 contains 16 residues. Between the trimmed V and J ends, which lost 0 bases and 0 bases, there was a span of 10 bases. CDR3 sequence (DNA): TGTGCCAGCAGTTACTCACGCACCTCTAGCACAGATACGCAGTATTTT. Amino acids: CASSYSRTSSTDTQYF.

J is TRBJ2-7 and V is TRBV28; TRBD2 matches 7 bases. Germline-derived CDR1 and CDR2 are MDHEN and SYDVKM. The CDR3 is 14 residues long. V trimming: 5 bases; J trimming: 5 bases; junction bases outside the gene matches: 9. The CDR3 loop is CASSTSSGWHEQYF. The CDR3 nucleotides read TGTGCCAGCAGTACCTCTAGCGGCTGGCACGAGCAGTACTTC.